This is a list of T cell receptor beta chains from one sample in a study of shared clonotypes between healthy human individuals. Sequencing was performed with immunoSEQ multiplex PCR; in TCRdb, only in-frame clones are kept and a portion is missing. Of about 680,000 clones listed, around 90% are singletons. The sample was naive CD8+ T cells sorted from blood. These receptors originate from a man younger than 45 in good health. Each CDR3 is given without its conserved first and last residue. Not every row has a clone size; where given, it reads once, few, many or a size class.

V: TRBV7-9
J: TRBJ2-4
size: .
CDR3: ASSLELAKNIQY

V: TRBV7-9
J: TRBJ2-7
size: .
CDR3: ASSWTIGTNYEQY

V: TRBV29-1
J: TRBJ2-1
size: .
CDR3: SVVGLIKASYNEQF

V: TRBV9
J: TRBJ2-3
size: once
CDR3: ASSGEGDTQY

V: TRBV15
J: TRBJ2-7
size: .
CDR3: ATRGSGQITSEQY

V: TRBV29-1
J: TRBJ2-3
size: .
CDR3: SVGGDLTDTQY

V: TRBV7-9
J: TRBJ2-1
size: .
CDR3: ASSLDSDRGSYNEQF

V: TRBV7-9
J: TRBJ2-7
size: .
CDR3: ASSYTGGLYSYEQY

V: TRBV11-2
J: TRBJ2-1
size: .
CDR3: ASSPQAGGPRNEQF

V: TRBV18
J: TRBJ2-7
size: once
CDR3: ASSSDPYEQY

V: TRBV7-9
J: TRBJ1-5
size: .
CDR3: ASSSGSDLEGNQPQH

V: TRBV27
J: TRBJ2-3
size: once
CDR3: ASSKTSGSTDTQY

V: TRBV11-3
J: TRBJ2-1
size: .
CDR3: ASSGSGSYNEQF

V: TRBV28
J: TRBJ2-7
size: .
CDR3: ASSPGQGKRGSYEQY

V: TRBV11-2
J: TRBJ2-5
size: .
CDR3: ASSTSQNRRGGPPN

V: TRBV19
J: TRBJ1-5
size: .
CDR3: ASSIGSGQPQH

V: TRBV6-5
J: TRBJ1-1
size: .
CDR3: ASRRMTEAF

V: TRBV9
J: TRBJ2-1
size: .
CDR3: ASSEGTSEYNEQF

V: TRBV19
J: TRBJ1-5
size: .
CDR3: ASSIGPGGGQPQH

V: TRBV5-4
J: TRBJ2-7
size: .
CDR3: ASSHGESYNEQY

V: TRBV6-1
J: TRBJ2-5
size: .
CDR3: ASGGVEETQY

V: TRBV7-9
J: TRBJ1-4
size: many
CDR3: ASSASRTTNEKLF

V: TRBV7-9
J: TRBJ2-7
size: .
CDR3: ASSLPAGQGVAEQY

V: TRBV11-2
J: TRBJ2-7
size: .
CDR3: ASSPQPYEQY

V: TRBV7-9
J: TRBJ1-2
size: .
CDR3: ASSLGSGQGFYGYT

V: TRBV29-1
J: TRBJ1-2
size: .
CDR3: SVVSVGQGYGYT

V: TRBV28
J: TRBJ1-2
size: .
CDR3: ASSSPVGPQAI

V: TRBV25-1
J: TRBJ2-7
size: few
CDR3: ASSEIIGLKE

V: TRBV30
J: TRBJ2-7
size: .
CDR3: ACTGRSSYEQY

V: TRBV19
J: TRBJ2-5
size: .
CDR3: ASRPLAEETQY

V: TRBV7-9
J: TRBJ1-2
size: .
CDR3: ASSSRDDPRDGYT

V: TRBV9
J: TRBJ2-1
size: .
CDR3: ASSARTSADNEQF

V: TRBV4-1
J: TRBJ2-7
size: .
CDR3: ASSQERGKSYEQY

V: TRBV27
J: TRBJ2-7
size: .
CDR3: ASSSGQPYEQY

V: TRBV9
J: TRBJ1-4
size: .
CDR3: ASSSGVANEKLF